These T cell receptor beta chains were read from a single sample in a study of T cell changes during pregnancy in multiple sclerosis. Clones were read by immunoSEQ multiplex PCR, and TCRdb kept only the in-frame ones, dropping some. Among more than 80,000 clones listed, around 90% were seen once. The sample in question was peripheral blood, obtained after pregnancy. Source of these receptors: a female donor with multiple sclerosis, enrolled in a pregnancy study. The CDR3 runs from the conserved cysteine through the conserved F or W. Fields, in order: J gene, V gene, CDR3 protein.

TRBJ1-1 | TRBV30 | CAWKGATEAFF
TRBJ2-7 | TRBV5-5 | CASRRTGEYEQYF
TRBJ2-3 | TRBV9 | CASSAVPKGFTDTQYF
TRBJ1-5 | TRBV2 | CASTQGFSSNQPQHF
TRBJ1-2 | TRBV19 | CASRDRGMAGGYTF
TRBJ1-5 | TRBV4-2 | CASSQDGAGTPYQPQHF
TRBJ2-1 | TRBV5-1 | CASSLSTGLVAGEQFF
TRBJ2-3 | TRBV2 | CASSGPGRPGEDTQYF
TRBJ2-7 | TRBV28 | CASSFGQGYEQYF
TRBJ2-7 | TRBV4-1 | CASSQGVGLDFYEQYF
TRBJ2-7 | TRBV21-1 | CASSKAATTYEQYF
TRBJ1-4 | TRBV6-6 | CASSNTGTGVEKLFF
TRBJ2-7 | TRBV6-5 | CASRRWGVESYEQYF
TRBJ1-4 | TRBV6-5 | CASSYGGGSTSSKLFF
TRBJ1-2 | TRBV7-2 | CASSPGLEGGYTF
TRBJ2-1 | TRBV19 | CASSIARLAGGSSYNEQFF
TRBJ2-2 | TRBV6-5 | CASRKGATGELFF
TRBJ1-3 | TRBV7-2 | CASRPGQSAGNTIYF
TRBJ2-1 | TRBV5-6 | CASSLGGGSYNEQFF
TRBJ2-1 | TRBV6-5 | CASSPRTARDEQFF
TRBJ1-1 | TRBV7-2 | CASSATVQGRAFF
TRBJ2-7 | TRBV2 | CASSELAGTYEQYF
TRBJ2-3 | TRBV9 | CASSVGSQRGEDTQYF
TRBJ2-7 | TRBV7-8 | CASSLTGTGVSYEQYF
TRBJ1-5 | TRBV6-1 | CASSQGRGGQPQHF
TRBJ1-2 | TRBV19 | CASSIGPQGNGYTF
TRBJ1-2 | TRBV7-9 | CASSLLADFYGYTF
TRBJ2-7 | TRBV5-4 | CASSLGSVVTYEQYF
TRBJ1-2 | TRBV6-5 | CATGQGAGYTF
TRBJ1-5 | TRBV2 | CASSLGQGQKQPQHF
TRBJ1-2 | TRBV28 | CASSLLGGGYTF
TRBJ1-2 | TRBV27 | CASSSQTGGLGYTF
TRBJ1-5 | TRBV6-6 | CASSYRGGRNQPQHF
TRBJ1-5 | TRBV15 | CATSGRVNQPQHF
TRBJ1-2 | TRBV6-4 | CASSVGSANYGYTF
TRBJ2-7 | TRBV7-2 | CASSKTSSGIHEQYF
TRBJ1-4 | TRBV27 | CASSLSWGRGEKLFF
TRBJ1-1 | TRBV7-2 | CASSLRDRDYTNTEAFF
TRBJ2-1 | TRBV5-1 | CASSLATGGRNEQFF
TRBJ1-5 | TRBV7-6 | CASSLSGGVNTGQPQHF
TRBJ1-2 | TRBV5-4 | CASSLEGLGGYTF
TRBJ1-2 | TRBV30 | CAWSVQGINYGYTF
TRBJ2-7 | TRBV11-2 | CASSFSGTGEQYF
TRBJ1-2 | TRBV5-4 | CATQVDRGDYGYTF